This T cell receptor (beta chain) was recorded in a study of T cell clonality in common variable immunodeficiency (dated by TCRdb to between 2015 and 2017). Most CVID patients and most healthy controls were of Caucasian heritage. From each donor, roughly 4.5 to 8 ml of heparinized peripheral whole blood was collected. TCRbeta CDR3 repertoires were sequenced from genomic DNA of adults with common variable immune deficiency (CVID) and healthy adult controls. A total of some 22 healthy adult volunteers (about 12 female and approximately 10 male; age range roughly 23 to 70 years, mean age roughly 34) were included in the control group. Diluted blood was density-centrifuged over Hypaque 1077 or Ficoll-Paque to isolate peripheral blood mononuclear cells. Genomic DNA was obtained from unsorted mononuclear cells using either Qiagen column purification or a centrifugation-based method. This clone came up many times. Which antigen it targets is not known. The read halts 3 residues ahead of the CDR3 end, with the missing end drawn from the germline J gene.

The full study reports these points: CVID subjects shared fewer TCRbeta clones with each other than healthy controls did (p < 0.0001). It was noted by the authors that sequencing of the repertoires of T cell subpopulations would be needed to clarify the cause of the increased clonality in CVID. Compared with healthy controls, CVID subjects showed increased TCRbeta clonality (t-test p = 0.018), a feature most characteristic of about a third of subjects. Even though DNA input was the same, control samples had an average of about 90,000 unique sequences each, compared with approximately 30,000 in CVID samples. CVID TCRbeta sequences reportedly showed fewer deletions and N-nucleotide insertions and lacked highly modified clones with 13 or more V deletions. Differences among patients in the CVID cohort limited the correlations between repertoire features and clinical complications.

CVID samples and control samples contributed equivalent amounts of genomic DNA as sequencing input. For every sample, a 60 bp segment covering the rearranged TCRbeta CDR3 region was amplified and then sequenced. The immunoSEQ assay, a bias-corrected multiplex PCR combined with high-throughput sequencing, was used to amplify TCRbeta. In the source study's methods: Every unique nucleotide sequence was considered a clone and was annotated with V, D and J genes, copy number and frequency. Sequences were labeled productive if in frame, and non-productive if out of frame or containing stop codons. Clonality was calculated from Shannon's entropy as previously described. The predicted amino acid sequences of productive clones were used to derive mean CDR3 Kyte-Doolittle hydropathy. Hierarchical clustering of scaled V gene usage was performed with the R hclust function using Manhattan distance and complete linkage. Sharing of clones by CDR3 amino acid sequence was evaluated through resampling of 12 repertoires per group over 100 rounds. The repertoires were searched for 60 to 70 published EBV-specific TCRbeta sequences and 245 published CMV-specific TCRbeta sequences. Analysis left out a couple of CVID samples that produced under 10,000 sequences, so 35 to 50 CVID repertoires remained. The clones in this table, taken by TCRdb from immuneACCESS, are in-frame only. Not every clone is retained; where verified, under half of the shortfall comes from an unresolved V gene, and the cause of the rest is unknown. The V and J calls and clone size are taken from that table; D and trimming were inferred from the DNA. The table for this sample lists roughly 42,000 clones, none of them counted only once. The top ten hold about 3% of the sample.

V and J lose 7 bases and 4 bases, and a span of 10 bases separates them. CDR1 and CDR2, per the germline V gene, are SNHLY and FYNNEI. The cysteine opens and the phenylalanine closes a CDR3 of 12 amino acids. Of the CDR3's DNA, 27 bases were read; they are in frame from base 1. Sequencing was carried out using peripheral blood mononuclear cells. In this chain, TRBV2 is recombined with TRBJ1-2, with the D segment identity uncertain. The clonotype comes from a person aged 18-70 years in good health. CDR3 bases read: TGTGCCAGCAAGGCCAGGCTCTATGGC. Its amino acids are CASKARLYG. The whole CDR3 protein reads CASKARLYGYTF.